These T cell receptor beta chains were read from a single sample in a study of post-analysis software for immune sequencing data. Via MiXCR, TCRdb re-called the PCR reads, giving one row per CDR3 protein. The table shows some 260,000 distinct CDR3 sequences, with 35% to 45% occurring only once. Sequences were obtained from blood. These receptors originate from a girl aged 5-17 years with multiple sclerosis. The CDR3 runs from the conserved cysteine through the conserved F or W. A D gene is named only where the DNA matches it firmly.

j_gene	v_gene	d_gene	CDR3aa
TRBJ2-1	TRBV2	TRBD1	CASSERAPGQGYNEQFF
TRBJ1-1	TRBV29-1	NA	CSVEWGFNTEAFF
TRBJ1-1	TRBV5-1	NA	CASSGRVSGFVRTEAFF
TRBJ1-1	TRBV10-3	NA	CAISPQPVGQVEPFF
TRBJ1-6	TRBV7-6	TRBD1	CASSFDPRTGSSPLHF
TRBJ1-2	TRBV4-2	NA	CASSQDEQGDYGYTF
TRBJ2-3	TRBV2	NA	CASSGMGLTDTQYF
TRBJ2-1	TRBV6-5	NA	CASSKSSYNEQFF
TRBJ2-2	TRBV4-1	TRBD2	CASSQAGGGANTGELFF
TRBJ2-1	TRBV29-1	NA	CSVEDSRKYNEQFF
TRBJ2-3	TRBV5-1	NA	CASSRSDSDTQYF
TRBJ2-2	TRBV12-3/TRBV12-4	NA	CAVGGPNTGELFF
TRBJ2-5	TRBV10-3	NA	CASQSGHGEETQYF
TRBJ1-1	TRBV5-6	TRBD1	CASRRRQGYTEAFF
TRBJ2-5	TRBV4-2	NA	CASSREEAGGWETQYF
TRBJ2-3	TRBV28	NA	CASTGTSSLDTQYF
TRBJ2-3	TRBV20-1	TRBD2	CSATSITLAGDSTDTQYF
TRBJ1-1	TRBV4-1	NA	CASGQAAGVNTEAFF